The 18 T cell receptor beta chains below were found in one sample sequenced in a study of T cell responses to AZD1222 COVID-19 vaccine. The protocol was immunoSEQ multiplex PCR, while the TCRdb copy is restricted to in-frame clones and leaves out a portion. The profile shows some 180,000 clones, approximately 90% of them singletons. The source material was peripheral blood, sampled 28 days after the second AZD1222 dose. These receptors were collected from an adult who received the AZD1222 COVID-19 vaccine.

The chain couples TRBV2 to TRBJ2-2; TRBD1 matches at 9 bases. Germline V gene data show CDR1 as SNHLY and CDR2 as FYNNEI. The CDR3 extends over 17 amino acids. The V and J ends lost 4 bases and 6 bases, in that order; junction bases with no gene match: 12. CDR3 sequence: CASSVRRGTGTAGELFF. CDR3 nucleotides: TGTGCCAGCAGTGTGAGGAGGGGGACAGGGACCGCCGGGGAGCTGTTTTTT.

This clone was seen only once. V gene TRBV6-5 combines with J gene TRBJ2-3; a possible D gene is TRBD2 (6 bases). V was cut by 5 bases and J by 7 bases, with 7 bases left in between. Germline assignment: CDR1 MNHEY and CDR2 SVGAGI. There are 11 residues in the CDR3. The CDR3 DNA reads as TGTGCCAGCAGTCTAGCGTATACGCAGTATTTT. The encoded protein is CASSLAYTQYF.

This sequence joins TRBV6-5 and TRBJ1-5; no clear D. V lost 5 bases and J lost 4, with 15 bases in between. This CDR3 spans 15 amino acids. Germline assignment: CDR1 MNHEY and CDR2 SVGAGI. The CDR3 sequence is CASSPARRPNQPQHF. Written as DNA, the CDR3 is TGTGCCAGCAGTCCCGCCCGCAGACCAAATCAGCCCCAGCATTTT.

This sequence joins TRBV7-8 and TRBJ2-1; TRBD2 matches 12 bases. Germline V gene data show CDR1 as SGHVS and CDR2 as FQNEAQ. Trimming removed 0 bases from V and 7 bases from J; junction bases left unmatched: 7. The length of the CDR3 is 17 residues. CDR3 region: CASSLATTSGSGNEQFF. The CDR3 DNA is TGTGCCAGCAGCTTAGCGACGACTAGCGGGAGCGGGAATGAGCAGTTCTTC.

This clone showed up just once. The rearrangement joins TRBV18 to TRBJ2-1; no firm D call. The germline gives CDR1 KGHSH, CDR2 LQKENI. Trimming cost V 3 bases and J 0 bases, with 12 bases left between them. This CDR3 is built from 16 residues. The CDR3: CASSPTFLGSYNEQFF. The CDR3 DNA sequence: TGTGCCAGCTCACCCACGTTTTTGGGCTCCTACAATGAGCAGTTCTTC.

The V gene is TRBV6-5, the J gene TRBJ1-5; D gene ambiguous. This CDR3 is 13 amino acids long. CDR1 and CDR2 from the germline V gene are MNHEY and SVGAGI. Deletions cut 7 bases from V and 1 base from J, with 8 bases between. The DNA for the CDR3 is TGTGCCAGCACGTATGGGAGCAATCAGCCCCAGCATTTT. It encodes CASTYGSNQPQHF.

This clone was found once. The gene calls are TRBV4-3 and TRBJ2-3, with D possibly matching TRBD2 (5 bases). The V gene lost 1 base and the J gene lost 6 bases, with 11 bases spanning the gap. Germline CDR1 LGHNA, CDR2 YSLEER. There are 14 residues in the CDR3. The DNA of the CDR3 is TGCGCCAGCAGCCAAGGGACTGGATTGGATACGCAGTATTTT. The encoded protein is CASSQGTGLDTQYF.

The chain links TRBV10-2 to TRBJ1-1, with 10 bases matching TRBD1. CDR1 is WSHSY, CDR2 SAAADI, per germline. V lost 6 bases to trimming and J lost 0 bases; unmatched junction nucleotides: 4. CDR3 size: 15 residues. CDR3 sequence (DNA): TGCGCCAGCAGAGACAGGGGGCGGATGAACACTGAAGCTTTCTTT. Protein sequence: CASRDRGRMNTEAFF.

The rearrangement links TRBV12-5 to TRBJ2-7; TRBD1 aligns across 8 bases. CDR1 is LGHNT, CDR2 FRNRAP, per germline. V lost 3 bases, J lost 5 bases, and 3 bases stayed unmatched. CDR3 size: 13 residues. This CDR3 is CASGFTGGNEQYF. CDR3 in DNA: TGTGCTAGTGGTTTCACAGGGGGAAACGAGCAGTACTTC.

The V gene is TRBV4-2, the J gene TRBJ1-5; D call uncertain. Germline V gene lookup returns CDR1 LGHNA and CDR2 YNFKEQ. This CDR3 contains 15 residues. Trimming stripped 0 bases from V and 2 bases from J, with 8 bases between. In DNA form, the CDR3 reads TGTGCCAGCAGCCAAGATCGAAAAGGCAATCAGCCCCAGCATTTT. This gives the protein CASSQDRKGNQPQHF.

This clone came up a few times. The chain combines TRBV27 with TRBJ2-7; 10 bases are a match to TRBD2. CDR1 and CDR2 (germline): MNHEY, SMNVEV (reference sequence). The CDR3 has 14 amino acids. After removal of 7 bases from V and 2 bases from J, the junction contained 5 bases not matched to a gene. CDR3: CASTTTSGPYEQYF. The CDR3 DNA reads as TGTGCCAGCACCACGACTAGCGGGCCCTACGAGCAGTACTTC.

V usage is TRBV6-6 and J usage is TRBJ1-2; D gene ambiguous. The germline CDR1 and CDR2 sequences are MNHNY and SVGAGI (reference sequence). This CDR3 region has 14 residues. V was trimmed by 5 bases and J by 5 bases, leaving 15 bases between them. The CDR3 sequence: CASSPDGGGYGYTF. In DNA, the CDR3 is TGTGCCAGCAGTCCGGACGGAGGAGGTTATGGCTACACCTTC.

The CDR3 here is CASSELMRNTIYF. CDR3 in DNA: TGCGCCAGCAGCGAACTTATGAGAAACACCATATATTTT. This chain uses TRBV5-1 with TRBJ1-3; no clear D gene. V lost 4 bases, J lost 5 bases, and 10 bases lay in between. Germline loops: CDR1 SGHRS, CDR2 YFSETQ. The CDR3 has 13 residues.

The rearrangement joins TRBV27 to TRBJ2-3, with D possibly being TRBD2 (6 bases). This CDR3 region has 12 residues. V was clipped by 9 bases and J by 6 bases, with 13 bases between them. The germline V gene encodes CDR1 MNHEY and CDR2 SMNVEV (reference sequence). CDR3 amino acids: CASRGAGDTQYF. For the CDR3, the DNA is TGTGCCAGTCGCGGGGCAGGGGATACGCAGTATTTT.

The chain uses TRBV25-1 and TRBJ1-5, with unresolved D. Germline CDR1 is MGHDK and CDR2 is SYGVNS. The CDR3 is 13 residues long. V was pared by 2 bases and J by 2 bases, with 4 bases between. CDR3 coding DNA: TGTGCCAGCAGTGAACGGGGCAATCAGCCCCAGCATTTT. Protein sequence: CASSERGNQPQHF. The full variable domain, with the rest looked up from reference TRBV25-1 and TRBJ1-5, is EADIYQTPRYLVIGTGKKITLECSQTMGHDKMYWYQQDPGMELHLIHYSYGVNSTEKGDLSSESTVSRIRTEHFPLTLESARPSHTSQYLCASSERGNQPQHFGDGTRLSIL.

V and J are TRBV6-2 or TRBV6-3 and TRBJ1-2, with D possibly matching TRBD1 (5 bases). This CDR3 comprises 14 residues. In germline, CDR1 is MNHEY, CDR2 SVGEGT. Trimming shortened V by 5 bases and J by 8 bases, and 18 bases separated the two germline ends. In DNA, the CDR3 is TGTGCCAGCAGTGATAACAGGATCTTCGGAGGCTACACCTTC. Protein product: CASSDNRIFGGYTF.

The rearrangement joins TRBV5-1 to TRBJ2-7, with 7 bases aligning to TRBD1. The J segment lost 3 bases and the V segment lost 4 bases, leaving 7 bases of the junction unmatched. Germline CDR1 is SGHRS and CDR2 is YFSETQ. This CDR3 region has 14 residues. This chain's CDR3 is CASSPRDSYYEQYF. The DNA of the CDR3 is TGCGCCAGCAGCCCCAGGGACAGTTACTACGAGCAGTACTTC. The whole variable domain, filled in from reference TRBV5-1 and TRBJ2-7, reads KAGVTQTPRYLIKTRGQQVTLSCSPISGHRSVSWYQQTPGQGLQFLFEYFSETQRNKGNFPGRFSGRQFSNSRSEMNVSTLELGDSALYLCASSPRDSYYEQYFGPGTRLTVT.

As to this clone: Other nucleotide sequences in the sample specify the same CDR3. This chain uses TRBV19 with TRBJ1-5; no clear D. This CDR3 is built from 13 residues. CDR1 is LNHDA and CDR2 is SQIVND in the germline V gene (reference sequence). With 2 bases removed from V and 7 bases from J, the gap between germline ends came to 9 bases. The chain's CDR3 is CASSISRGQPQHF. CDR3 coding DNA: TGTGCCAGTAGTATAAGCCGTGGGCAGCCCCAGCATTTT.